What follows are 6 T cell receptor beta chains derived from one specimen sequenced in a study of blood T cells in healthy people across ages. Using a J-beta primer mix together with a sample-barcoded 5' primer, a second PCR was run for roughly 6 to 12 cycles. TCRdb reanalysed the 5' RACE reads using MiXCR and keeps one entry per CDR3 protein. The sample contains 760,000 or so distinct CDR3 sequences, roughly 25% of which appear only once. The sample was also linked to a second study, of T cells of mothers and their children.

Sequencing used blood. These receptors came from a boy younger than 18 in good health.

This clonotype was seen a handful of times. The chain uses TRBV6-5 and TRBJ2-1, with TRBD2 as a possible D gene (7 bases). Germline V gene lookup returns CDR1 MNHEY and CDR2 SVGAGI. The CDR3 runs 14 residues. Trimming cost V 6 bases and J 6 bases, with 15 bases left between them. The CDR3 nucleotides are TGTGCCAGCAGGAGGGGGGGGACACCCAATGAGCAGTTCTTC. Translating it yields CASRRGGTPNEQFF.

Only a few counts were recorded for this clonotype. The rearrangement links TRBV27 to TRBJ2-1, with TRBD2 identical over 10 bases. With 1 base clipped from V and 0 bases from J, the junction kept 6 bases outside the gene matches. Germline CDR1 MNHEY, CDR2 SMNVEV (reference sequence). CDR3 size: 18 residues. The CDR3 region has the DNA TGTGCCAGCAGTTTATTGGGACTAGCGAGAAGCTCCTACAATGAGCAGTTCTTC. Translation: CASSLLGLARSSYNEQFF.

The DNA of the CDR3 is TGTGCCAGCAGCCAAGATCCGCCCTTCTTAGCGAATGAGCAGTTCTTC. Protein sequence: CASSQDPPFLANEQFF. This chain joins TRBV4-2 and TRBJ2-1; tentatively, D is TRBD2 (5 bases). Trimming left V 0 bases short and J 7 bases short, with 16 bases between. The CDR3 is 16 residues long. Germline CDR1 and CDR2: LGHNA and YNFKEQ.

This chain connects TRBV6-1 to TRBJ2-4; TRBD1 agrees at 7 bases. Germline V CDR1 and CDR2: MNHNS, SASEGT. This CDR3 region has 18 residues. With V trimmed by 5 bases and J by 2 bases, 15 bases remained unmatched. CDR3 protein: CASSRGAMTGSTKNIQYF. DNA of the CDR3: TGTGCCAGCAGTAGAGGGGCCATGACAGGGTCTACCAAAAACATTCAGTACTTC.

This rearrangement joins TRBV29-1 to TRBJ2-7, with D maybe TRBD1 (5 bases). The length of the CDR3 is 14 residues. Trimming shortened V by 0 bases and J by 0 bases, and 9 bases separated the two germline ends. The germline gives CDR1 SQVTM, CDR2 ANQGSEA. The CDR3 nucleotides read TGCAGCGTTGAAGATCAGGGTAGCTCCTACGAGCAGTACTTC. Translating gives CSVEDQGSSYEQYF.

There are a few counts of this clonotype. V usage is TRBV11-2 and J usage is TRBJ2-4; D is perhaps TRBD1 (6 bases). Germline CDR1 and CDR2: SGHAT and FQNNGV. This CDR3 is 15 amino acids long. Trimming pared 5 bases from V and 4 bases from J, leaving 15 bases between. The CDR3: CASSEGVRQKNIQYF. CDR3 nucleotide sequence: TGTGCCAGCAGCGAGGGGGTACGGCAAAAAAACATTCAGTACTTC.